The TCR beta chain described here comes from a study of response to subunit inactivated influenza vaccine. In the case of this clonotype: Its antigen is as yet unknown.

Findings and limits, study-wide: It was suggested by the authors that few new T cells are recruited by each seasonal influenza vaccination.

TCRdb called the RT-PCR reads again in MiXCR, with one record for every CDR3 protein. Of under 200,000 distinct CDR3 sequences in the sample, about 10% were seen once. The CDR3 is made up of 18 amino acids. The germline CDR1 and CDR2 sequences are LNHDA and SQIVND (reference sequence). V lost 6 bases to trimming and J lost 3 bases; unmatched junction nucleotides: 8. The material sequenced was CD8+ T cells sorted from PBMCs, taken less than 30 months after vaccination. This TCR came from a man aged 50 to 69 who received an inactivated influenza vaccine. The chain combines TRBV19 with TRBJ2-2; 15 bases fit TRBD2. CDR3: CASSPGLAGGPDTGELFF. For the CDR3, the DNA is TGTGCCAGTAGCCCCGGACTAGCGGGGGGGCCGGACACCGGGGAGCTGTTTTTT.